The sequence of this TCR beta chain was determined in a study of a mutant IDH1 vaccine in newly diagnosed glioma. Study-level background: There were eight vaccinations for patients, given in weeks 1, 3, 5, 7, 11, 15, 19 and 23. Patients got their first vaccination 4-6 weeks after radiotherapy alone, or with temozolomide cycles. Points from the study as a whole: Overall, around 93% of patients had vaccine-induced immune responses.

J gave up 8 bases and V 5 bases, and 11 bases lay outside the gene matches. Germline CDR1 is SEHNR and CDR2 is FQNEAQ (reference sequence). CDR3 length equals 15 residues. The protocol was immunoSEQ multiplex PCR, while the TCRdb copy is restricted to in-frame clones and leaves out a portion. The table has under 45,000 clones, about four fifths seen once; the top ten hold 9% to 13%. Time point: week 5, during vaccination. Every vaccine dose comprised 300 ug of mutant IDH1 20-mer peptide plus topical imiquimod. Comment on this clone: As yet, its antigen is unknown.

The sequence was collected from a man between 45 and 60 years old with glioma. The source was PBMCs, collected from a glioma patient whose treatment included an IDH1 peptide vaccine. The chain uses TRBV7-9 and TRBJ1-2; 10 positions match TRBD1. The CDR3 loop reads CASSLWTGGTPGYTF. The CDR3 bases are TGTGCCAGCAGCCTGTGGACAGGGGGGACGCCGGGCTACACCTTC.